This is a list of T cell receptor beta chains from one sample in a study of PD-1 blockade in classical Hodgkin lymphoma. TCRdb keeps only in-frame clones here, not all; method: immunoSEQ multiplex PCR. The sample carries about 10,000 clones, 60% to 85% recorded once. The material sequenced was peripheral blood mononuclear cells (PBMCs), taken at baseline. Receptors originate from a human donor with classical Hodgkin lymphoma. Both conserved end residues are part of each CDR3. D genes are given only for firm matches. The size of a clone is reported for some rows only, either as once, few or many, or as a class for expanded clones.

cdr3_length	d_call	v_call	j_call	clone_size	cdr3_nt	cdr3_aa
15	TRBD1	TRBV19	TRBJ2-3	.	TGTGCCAGTAGTTCACAGGGGTTTAGCACAGATACGCAGTATTTT	CASSSQGFSTDTQYF
16	.	TRBV18	TRBJ1-3	.	TGTGCCAGCTCACCAGGTGGGGGAAGCTCTGGAAACACCATATATTTT	CASSPGGGSSGNTIYF
16	.	TRBV28	TRBJ1-1	.	TGTGCCAGCAGTTTATGGGGCAGCCCGGGGGACACTGAAGCTTTCTTT	CASSLWGSPGDTEAFF
15	.	TRBV15	TRBJ1-1	.	TGTGCCACCAGCAGAGGAGGAGCAGGGGTGACTGAAGCTTTCTTT	CATSRGGAGVTEAFF
13	.	TRBV5-1	TRBJ2-1	once	TGCGCCAGCAGCTTGGATCTTTGGGCTGAGCAGTTCTTC	CASSLDLWAEQFF
16	.	TRBV28	TRBJ2-2	.	TGTGCCAGCAGTTCGCTAACGGGAGTGAACACCGGGGAGCTGTTTTTT	CASSSLTGVNTGELFF
12	.	TRBV9	TRBJ2-3	.	TGTGCCAGCAGCTTGGACCCAGATACGCAGTATTTT	CASSLDPDTQYF
12	.	TRBV6-4	TRBJ2-5	few	TGTGCCCCAGGCGATGGAGAAGAGACCCAGTACTTC	CAPGDGEETQYF
16	.	TRBV19	TRBJ2-7	.	TGTGCCAGTAGTGGTCCGGACAGCCCTAAACCCTACGAGCAGTACTTC	CASSGPDSPKPYEQYF
17	TRBD1	TRBV19	TRBJ2-7	.	TGTGCCAGTAGCCCGGGACAGGGGGCTCCCAGTGAGTACGAGCAGTACTTC	CASSPGQGAPSEYEQYF
14	TRBD1	TRBV27	TRBJ2-3	.	TGTGCCAGCATAGGGACAGGGGGCCTAGATACGCAGTATTTT	CASIGTGGLDTQYF
16	TRBD2	TRBV29-1	TRBJ2-7	.	TGCAGCGTTGCGGGGGGGGGCCAGACACCCGGATACGAGCAGTACTTC	CSVAGGGQTPGYEQYF
16	.	TRBV28	TRBJ2-5	.	TGTGCCAGCAGGGGCGTATGGGGGCGCGGTCGAGAGACCCAGTACTTC	CASRGVWGRGRETQYF
19	TRBD2	TRBV15	TRBJ2-5	.	TGTGCCACCAGCAGAGATCGCGGACTAGCGGCCCGTCTGCAAGAGACCCAGTACTTC	CATSRDRGLAARLQETQYF
12	.	TRBV5-1	TRBJ2-1	once	TGCGCCAGCAGCTTGGGGTTTAATGAGCAGTTCTTC	CASSLGFNEQFF
14	.	TRBV10-1	TRBJ1-2	.	TGCGCCAGCAGTGAGTCGAGTAGGGGCTATGGCTACACCTTC	CASSESSRGYGYTF
18	TRBD1	TRBV7-8	TRBJ2-2	.	TGTGCCAGCAGCCTCCAGGGCAGGGGGCTGAGAGGAACCGGGGAGCTGTTTTTT	CASSLQGRGLRGTGELFF
15	.	TRBV29-1	TRBJ2-3	few	TGCAGCGTTGTCCGGAGGGCCTTAAGCACAGATACGCAGTATTTT	CSVVRRALSTDTQYF
17	.	TRBV6-7	TRBJ2-6	.	TGTGCCAGCAGTAGGCCCCAGCGTCAAAGTCGGGCCAACGTCCTGACTTTC	CASSRPQRQSRANVLTF